The text below deals with one TCR beta chain. These data belong to a study of blood T cell repertoires in COVID-19. Turning to the study itself: Both acute and convalescent COVID-19 samples were obtained from the United States, Italy and Spain. PBMCs, B-cell-depleted T cells, or T cells provided the cDNA or gDNA that made up the material.

Per the authors' pipeline: Amplification of reference gene primers provided the estimated nucleated cell counts. Using immunoSEQ multiplex PCR, the repertoire was profiled, and TCRdb retains in-frame clones only, with some absent. The V and J calls and clone size were taken over from that table, and D and trimming were inferred from the DNA. The sample lists about 120,000 clones, about 83% occurring once. V lost 2 bases and J 6 bases, leaving 19 bases between the germline ends. Germline CDR1 and CDR2: ENHRY and SYGVKD. The CDR3 is 16 residues long. What was sequenced was peripheral blood. This receptor was obtained from a woman aged 50 to 60 with acute or convalescent COVID-19. The chain carries TRBV10-3 and TRBJ1-2; a weak D match, TRBD1 (5 bases). The CDR3: CAISELARADKDGYTF. Here the CDR3 DNA reads TGTGCCATCAGTGAGCTCGCCAGGGCGGATAAGGATGGCTACACCTTC.